The TCR beta chain under discussion was sequenced for a study of technical replicates of blood from a handful of donors. Trimming removed 2 bases from V and 9 bases from J; junction bases left unmatched: 11. The CDR3 loop spans 17 amino acids. The germline V gene encodes CDR1 SGHTA and CDR2 FQGNSA. Sequencing used immunoSEQ multiplex PCR; TCRdb keeps in-frame clones, though not all of them. In the table there are about 81,000 clones, around 95% of which are singletons. This clonotype was obtained from a human donor in good health. The J gene is TRBJ2-1, the V gene TRBV7-2; 12 nucleotides line up with TRBD2. The sequenced sample consisted of T cells isolated from PBMCs. The CDR3 bases are TGTGCCAGCAGCTTAAGATCCTGGCTAGCGGGGGGGGGTGAGCAGTTCTTC. This encodes CASSLRSWLAGGGEQFF.